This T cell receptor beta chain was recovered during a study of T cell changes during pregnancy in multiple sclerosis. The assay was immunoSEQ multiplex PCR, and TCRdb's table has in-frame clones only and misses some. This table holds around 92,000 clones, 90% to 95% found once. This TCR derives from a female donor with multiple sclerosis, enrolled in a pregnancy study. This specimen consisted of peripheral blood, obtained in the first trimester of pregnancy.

The CDR3 loop is CASSVHKQGLETQYF. CDR3 sequence (DNA): TGTGCCAGCAGCGTGCACAAACAGGGCCTAGAGACCCAGTACTTC. The rearrangement uses TRBV9 and TRBJ2-5; TRBD1 is a possible D gene (6 bases). Per germline, CDR1 SGDLS and CDR2 YYNGEE. The CDR3 has 15 residues. V lost 2 bases and J lost 4, with 15 bases in between.